The clone carrying this T cell receptor beta chain was picked up a small number of times. Its matching antigen is unknown. The method was immunoSEQ multiplex PCR; TCRdb's version includes in-frame clones alone and lacks a portion of them. The repertoire consists of 120,000 or so clones, with approximately 82% occurring once and the leading ten covering about 29%. The V gene lost 0 bases and the J gene lost 6 bases, with 15 bases spanning the gap. Germline values: CDR1 LGHNA, CDR2 YNFKEQ. The CDR3 has 16 residues. The data derive from a study of T cell responses to AZD1222 COVID-19 vaccine. Study results and caveats: Reportedly, close to half of spike-specific TCRs are directed against unmutated variant regions.

This chain connects TRBV4-2 to TRBJ1-5; the D gene is possibly TRBD1 (6 bases). The TCR sequence derives from an adult who received the AZD1222 COVID-19 vaccine. The source was peripheral blood, collected 28 days after the second AZD1222 dose. CDR3 coding DNA: TGTGCCAGCAGCCAAGAAGGGACAAGGAGCGGTCAGCCCCAGCATTTT. It codes for CASSQEGTRSGQPQHF.